Detailed here is one T cell receptor (beta chain). As yet, its antigen is unknown. The entry originates in a study of T cells in narcolepsy. Study-wide points: HCRT-specific and TRIB2-specific autoreactive clonotypes appeared among same-patient CSF and blood CD4+ clonotypes. Blood of same and different patients, but not healthy controls, reportedly held recurring autoreactive clonotypes. No autoreactive T cell clone sequences appeared in some memory CD4+ repertoires.

The table came from immunoSEQ multiplex PCR; TCRdb's copy has only in-frame clones and leaves some out. Here the sample spans 37,000 or so clones, 70% to 85% being singletons. Trimming took 5 bases from V and 10 from J, leaving 12 bases between them. Germline lookup yields CDR1 MDHEN and CDR2 SYDVKM. The CDR3 length is 12 residues. This sequence joins TRBV28 and TRBJ1-5; D remains unclear. The receptor comes from a human donor with narcolepsy. The sample consisted of CD45RA- memory CD4+ T cells from PBMCs. CDR3 bases: TGTGCCAGCAGTCCCCCCGCGAGACCCCAGCATTTT. Translated: CASSPPARPQHF. The full variable domain, rest sourced from reference TRBV28 and TRBJ1-5, is DVKVTQSSRYLVKRTGEKVFLECVQDMDHENMFWYRQDPGLGLRLIYFSYDVKMKEKGDIPEGYSVSREKKERFSLILESASTNQTSMYLCASSPPARPQHFGDGTRLSIL.